This TCR beta chain emerged from a study of T cells in Graves' hyperthyroidism and ophthalmopathy. As for the study in general: It was at initial diagnosis, before any treatment, that peripheral blood was collected.

Trimming removed 5 bases at V and 2 bases at J, with 12 bases between. This CDR3 is built from 15 residues. A NOSPECS grade of at least 4, a Clinical Activity Score of at least 3 and duration under 3 months were recorded in ophthalmopathy patients. Study observations and caveats: Most clonotypes that expanded in the thyroid above 0.001 also showed up in blood. Ophthalmopathy was model-predicted a median roughly 6.3 months pre-onset.

It was RNA transcripts that yielded the amplified TCR beta CDR3 regions. The HTBI primer set served for first-round RT-PCR of the TCR CDR3. Via MiXCR, TCRdb re-called the multiplex PCR reads, giving one row per CDR3 protein. The sample consists of hundreds of thousands of distinct CDR3 sequences, roughly 25% of them appearing once. This clonotype was detected many times. Its antigen is not known. The clonotype originates from a woman in her twenties or thirties with Graves' ophthalmopathy. The chain links TRBV12-3 or TRBV12-4 to TRBJ2-2; D may be TRBD2 (7 bases). Sequenced material: blood. Written as DNA, the CDR3 is TGTGCCAGCAGTCCACAGGGACTAAACACCGGGGAGCTGTTTTTT. It is translated as CASSPQGLNTGELFF.